The following is a TCR beta chain sequence with its context. Its target is not known. Germline V gene sequence: CDR1 SGHRS, CDR2 YFSETQ. The CDR3 is made up of 15 amino acids. V lost 4 bases and J lost 3, with 14 bases in between. This record belongs to a study of cytomegalovirus exposure and HLA in healthy donors. 13 Jbeta primers and 60 Vbeta primers were used for the PCR. TCRdb's table, derived via immunoSEQ multiplex PCR, lists solely in-frame clones and lacks some. In the table there are about 130,000 clones, about 84% of which are singletons. General observations from the study: For most TCR beta V segments, an earlier analysis put the productive rate at about 87% or about 30% of the time.

The chain carries TRBV5-1 and TRBJ1-5; tentative D call: TRBD1 (6 bases). Sequences were obtained from PBMCs. The sequence was obtained from a man aged 35-49 years in good health and CMV-seronegative. The CDR3 here is CASSTTSGVNQPQHF. CDR3 in DNA: TGCGCCAGCAGCACCACCTCAGGGGTCAATCAGCCCCAGCATTTT. Together with reference TRBV5-1 and TRBJ1-5, the CDR3 gives the full variable domain: KAGVTQTPRYLIKTRGQQVTLSCSPISGHRSVSWYQQTPGQGLQFLFEYFSETQRNKGNFPGRFSGRQFSNSRSEMNVSTLELGDSALYLCASSTTSGVNQPQHFGDGTRLSIL.